The present entry profiles one T cell receptor (beta chain) with its context. This specimen comes from a study of Ad26.COV2.S vaccination and SARS-CoV-2 variants. Study summary: The Ad26.COV2.S arm of the COV1001 trial was where the donor was placed.

Treatment specified: some 19 received Ad26.COV2.S at low or high dose, single or two shots; several received placebo; per-sample allocation not given. Material that was analyzed had been drawn on day 63 after the first vaccine or placebo injection. Some clones are missing from TCRdb's copy, which holds only in-frame ones; the method was immunoSEQ multiplex PCR. Here the sample spans 400,000 to 450,000 clones, around nine tenths being singletons. Germline V gene sequence: CDR1 WNHNN, CDR2 SYGVQD (reference sequence). The CDR3 sequence is 14 residues long. Trimming took off 4 bases at V and 1 base at J, with 8 bases between the two ends.

The sequences come from peripheral blood, collected in a trial of Ad26.COV2.S vaccine versus placebo. The rearrangement joins TRBV10-1 to TRBJ1-3; D is unresolved. This clonotype was sampled from a person aged 18-65 years who received the Ad26.COV2.S COVID-19 vaccine or a placebo. The CDR3 DNA sequence: TGCGCCAGCAGTGCCGGGATGTCTGGAAACACCATATATTTT. It yields the protein CASSAGMSGNTIYF.